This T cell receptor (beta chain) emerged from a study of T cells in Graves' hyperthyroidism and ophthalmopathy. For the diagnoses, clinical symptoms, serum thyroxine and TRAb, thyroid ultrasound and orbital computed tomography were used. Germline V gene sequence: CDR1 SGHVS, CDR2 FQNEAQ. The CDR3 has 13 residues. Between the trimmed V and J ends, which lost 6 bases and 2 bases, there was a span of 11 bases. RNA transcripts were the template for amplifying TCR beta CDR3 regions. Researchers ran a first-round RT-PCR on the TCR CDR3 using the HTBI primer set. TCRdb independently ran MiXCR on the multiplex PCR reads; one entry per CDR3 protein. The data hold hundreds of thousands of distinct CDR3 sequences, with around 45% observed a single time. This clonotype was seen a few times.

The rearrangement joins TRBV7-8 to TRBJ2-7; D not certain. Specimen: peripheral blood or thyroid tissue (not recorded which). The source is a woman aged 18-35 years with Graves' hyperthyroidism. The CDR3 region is CASSLGSTYEQYF. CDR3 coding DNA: TGTGCCAGCAGTTTGGGCAGCACCTACGAGCAGTACTTC.